Shown below are 2 T cell receptor beta chains from a single sample sequenced in a study of blood T cell repertoires in COVID-19. The table came from immunoSEQ multiplex PCR; TCRdb's copy has only in-frame clones and leaves some out. This table has 350,000 to 450,000 clones, around nine tenths appearing once. Sequenced: peripheral blood. The receptors here all came from a human donor in a cohort sampled during active COVID-19.

In this sample, this clone turned up a few times. The chain recombines TRBV14 with TRBJ1-1; the match to TRBD1 covers 7 bases. V dropped 4 bases and J dropped 1; count of bases not matched to a gene: 9. This CDR3 contains 16 residues. Per germline, CDR1 SGHDN and CDR2 FVKESK. The CDR3 loop reads CASSPRRTGQNTEAFF. In DNA, the CDR3 is TGTGCCAGCAGCCCCAGACGGACAGGACAGAACACTGAAGCTTTCTTT. The full variable domain, completed using reference TRBV14 and TRBJ1-1, is EAGVTQFPSHSVIEKGQTVTLRCDPISGHDNLYWYRRVMGKEIKFLLHFVKESKQDESGMPNNRFLAERTGGTYSTLKVQPAELEDSGVYFCASSPRRTGQNTEAFFGQGTRLTVV.

This chain connects TRBV6-5 to TRBJ1-2, with 7 bases that match TRBD1. Germline assignment: CDR1 MNHEY and CDR2 SVGAGI. This CDR3 spans 14 amino acids. The V gene end was trimmed by 6 bases and the J gene end by 5 bases; junction bases not matched to a gene: 9. The CDR3: CASRLEDRVYGYTF. The DNA for the CDR3 is TGTGCCAGCAGGCTAGAAGACAGGGTATATGGCTACACCTTC.